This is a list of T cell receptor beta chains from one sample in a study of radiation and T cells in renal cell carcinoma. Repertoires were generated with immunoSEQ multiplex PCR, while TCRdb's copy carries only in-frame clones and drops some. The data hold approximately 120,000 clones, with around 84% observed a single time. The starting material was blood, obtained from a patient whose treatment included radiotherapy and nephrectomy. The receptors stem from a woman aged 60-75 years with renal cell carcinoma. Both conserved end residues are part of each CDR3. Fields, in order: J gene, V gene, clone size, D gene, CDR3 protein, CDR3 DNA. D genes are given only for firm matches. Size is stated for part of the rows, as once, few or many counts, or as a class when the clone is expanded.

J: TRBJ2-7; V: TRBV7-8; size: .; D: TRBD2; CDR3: CASSFRRGEGSEQYF; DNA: TGTGCCAGCAGCTTTCGTCGGGGGGAAGGGAGCGAGCAGTACTTC
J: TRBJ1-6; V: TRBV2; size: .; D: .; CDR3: CASSESNSPLHF; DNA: TGTGCCAGCAGTGAATCCAATTCACCCCTCCACTTT
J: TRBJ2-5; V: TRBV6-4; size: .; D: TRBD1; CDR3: CASSIQPGGGETQYF; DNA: TGTGCCAGCAGCATACAACCAGGGGGTGGAGAGACCCAGTACTTC
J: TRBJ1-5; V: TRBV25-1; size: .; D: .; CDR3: CASSEDGGSNQPQHF; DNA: TGTGCCAGCAGTGAAGACGGAGGTAGCAATCAGCCCCAGCATTTT
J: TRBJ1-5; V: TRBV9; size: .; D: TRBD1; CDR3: CASSALGGQNQPQHF; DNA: TGTGCCAGCAGCGCCCTAGGGGGACAGAACCAGCCCCAGCATTTT
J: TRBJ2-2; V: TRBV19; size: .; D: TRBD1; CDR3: CASSIDRGLNGELFF; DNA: TGTGCCAGTAGTATCGACAGGGGGCTTAACGGGGAGCTGTTTTTT
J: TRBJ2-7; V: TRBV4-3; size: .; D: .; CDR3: CASSQLKDYEQYF; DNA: TGCGCCAGCAGCCAACTTAAGGACTACGAGCAGTACTTC
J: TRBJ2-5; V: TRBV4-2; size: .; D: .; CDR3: CASSQDQGETQYF; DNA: TGTGCCAGCAGCCAAGATCAGGGAGAGACCCAGTACTTC
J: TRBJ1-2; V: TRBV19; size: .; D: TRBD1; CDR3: CASSRTRGQGNYGYTF; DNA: TGTGCCAGTAGTAGGACTCGGGGACAGGGCAACTATGGCTACACCTTC
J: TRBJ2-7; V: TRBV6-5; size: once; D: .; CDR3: CASSVGAGPSYEQYF; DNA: TGTGCCAGCAGTGTGGGGGCAGGCCCATCCTACGAGCAGTACTTC
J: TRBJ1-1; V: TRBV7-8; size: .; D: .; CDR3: CASSFGRTANTEAFF; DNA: TGTGCCAGCAGCTTCGGCCGGACAGCGAACACTGAAGCTTTCTTT
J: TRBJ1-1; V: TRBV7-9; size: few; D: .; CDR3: CASSLGEANTEAFF; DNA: TGTGCCAGCAGCTTAGGCGAAGCCAACACTGAAGCTTTCTTT
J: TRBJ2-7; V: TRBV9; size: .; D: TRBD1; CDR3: CASSPGQGAKQYF; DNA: TGTGCCAGCAGCCCGGGACAGGGGGCGAAACAGTACTTC
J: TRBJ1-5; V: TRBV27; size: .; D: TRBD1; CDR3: CASSGTGVYSNQPQHF; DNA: TGTGCCAGCAGCGGGACAGGGGTTTATAGCAATCAGCCCCAGCATTTT
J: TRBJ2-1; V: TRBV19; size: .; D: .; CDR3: CASRQGGDYREQFF; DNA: TGTGCCAGTAGACAGGGGGGGGACTACAGGGAGCAGTTCTTC